The clone carrying this T cell receptor (beta chain) was detected many times. The antigen remains undetermined. Germline CDR1 reads SGHRS; CDR2 reads YFSETQ. With 7 bases clipped from V and 12 bases from J, the junction kept 10 bases outside the gene matches. The CDR3 consists of 13 residues. These data come from a study of neurological immune-mediated disorders. cDNA synthesis was performed by 5'RACE with 10-nucleotide random UMIs. TCRdb itself ran the 5' RACE reads through MiXCR, one entry per CDR3 protein. The sample shows fewer than 50,000 distinct CDR3 sequences, more than 2% of them seen only once. Whole-study findings and limits: HTLV-1-associated myelopathy had the most TCR clonal expansion, while multiple sclerosis had the least, a level that fell below healthy controls. Subjects shared no identical expanded-clone CDR3 amino acid sequences, suggesting private TCR-beta repertoires in all groups. The multiple sclerosis repertoire cluster was not associated with any clinical or MRI feature.

The TCR was taken from a man aged 25 to 40 with multiple sclerosis. Source material: PBMCs. The chain links TRBV5-1 to TRBJ2-1, with 10 bases fitting TRBD2. The CDR3 DNA reads TGCGCCAGCGGTCCCGGGACTAGCGCGGTGCAGTTCTTC. Encoded protein: CASGPGTSAVQFF.